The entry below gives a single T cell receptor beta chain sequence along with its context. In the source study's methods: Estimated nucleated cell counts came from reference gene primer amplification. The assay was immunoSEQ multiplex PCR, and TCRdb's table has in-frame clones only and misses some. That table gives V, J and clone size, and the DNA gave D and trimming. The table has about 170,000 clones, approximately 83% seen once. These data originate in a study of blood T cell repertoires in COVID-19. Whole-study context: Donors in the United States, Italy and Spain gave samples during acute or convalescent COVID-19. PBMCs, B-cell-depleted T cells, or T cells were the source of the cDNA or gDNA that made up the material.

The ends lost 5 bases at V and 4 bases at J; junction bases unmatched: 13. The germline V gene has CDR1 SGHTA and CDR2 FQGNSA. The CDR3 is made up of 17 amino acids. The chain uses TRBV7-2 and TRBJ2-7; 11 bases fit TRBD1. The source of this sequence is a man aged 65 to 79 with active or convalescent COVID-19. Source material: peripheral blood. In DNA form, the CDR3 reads TGTGCCAGCAGCCCCTCTGGCGGGGACAGGGGGATGTACGAGCAGTACTTC. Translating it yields CASSPSGGDRGMYEQYF. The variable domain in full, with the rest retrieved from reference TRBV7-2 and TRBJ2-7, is GAGVSQSPSNKVTEKGKDVELRCDPISGHTALYWYRQSLGQGLEFLIYFQGNSAPDKSGLPSDRFSAERTGGSVSTLTIQRTQQEDSAVYLCASSPSGGDRGMYEQYFGPGTRLTVT.